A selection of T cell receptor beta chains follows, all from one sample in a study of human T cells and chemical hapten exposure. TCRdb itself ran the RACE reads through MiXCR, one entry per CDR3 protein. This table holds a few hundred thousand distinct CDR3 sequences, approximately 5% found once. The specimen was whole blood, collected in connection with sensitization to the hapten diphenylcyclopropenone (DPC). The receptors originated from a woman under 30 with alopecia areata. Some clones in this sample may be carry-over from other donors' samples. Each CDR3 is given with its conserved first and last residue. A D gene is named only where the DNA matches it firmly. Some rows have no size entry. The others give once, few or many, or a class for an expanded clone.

TGTGCCAGCAGGGGTGCCGGGACGGTCAATAATTCACCCCTCCACTTT	CASRGAGTVNNSPLHF	.	TRBV5-5	TRBJ1-6	many
TGTGCCAGCAGCTTACCGGGACAGGGAGTCAATGAGCAGTTCTTC	CASSLPGQGVNEQFF	TRBD1	TRBV11-2	TRBJ2-1	many
TGTGCCAGCAGTACCACCGGAGGGGCGTTCATGAACACTGAAGCTTTCTTT	CASSTTGGAFMNTEAFF	.	TRBV12-3/TRBV12-4	TRBJ1-1	few
TGTGCCAGCAGTGCTGGGGACAGGGGCACCGGGGAGCTGTTTTTT	CASSAGDRGTGELFF	TRBD1	TRBV2	TRBJ2-2	.
TGCAGTGCTAGTCCAGGGAGTAGGGGCGGCGAGCAGTACTTC	CSASPGSRGGEQYF	.	TRBV20-1	TRBJ2-7	few
TGTGCCAGCAGCTTTGAAGGACACACAGATACGCAGTATTTT	CASSFEGHTDTQYF	.	TRBV7-2	TRBJ2-3	many
TGTGCCAGCAGCCAAGGACTGTCCCCCTACAATGAGCAGTTCTTC	CASSQGLSPYNEQFF	.	TRBV3-1	TRBJ2-1	.
TGTGCCAGCAGTCCGGGAGCGGGGATGCCCCTCCGTGGCTACACCTTC	CASSPGAGMPLRGYTF	.	TRBV6-5	TRBJ1-2	few
TGTGCCAGCAGCCAAGGGAGCAGGGCACATGGTACGCAGTATTTT	CASSQGSRAHGTQYF	.	TRBV4-2	TRBJ2-3	many
TGTGCCACGAGCGGCCTCTCCTACGAGCAGTACTTC	CATSGLSYEQYF	.	TRBV12-3/TRBV12-4	TRBJ2-7	few
TGCAGTGCGAAGACAGGGGACACTGAAGCTTTCTTT	CSAKTGDTEAFF	TRBD1	TRBV20-1	TRBJ1-1	many
TGTGCCAGCAGTGAAGCGCTTCGGGGAGATCAGCCCCAGCATTTT	CASSEALRGDQPQHF	.	TRBV6-1	TRBJ1-5	many
TGTGCCAGCAGTCGACAGACAGGGATAAATCAGCCCCAGCATTTT	CASSRQTGINQPQHF	TRBD1	TRBV6-2/TRBV6-3	TRBJ1-5	many
TGTGCCAGCATCATCGGGATGAACACCGGGGAGCTGTTTTTT	CASIIGMNTGELFF	.	TRBV2	TRBJ2-2	.
TGTGCCAGCAGTCCAGGGGGCAAACTCGGTCAGCCCCAGCATTTT	CASSPGGKLGQPQHF	TRBD1	TRBV12-3/TRBV12-4	TRBJ1-5	many
TGCAGCGTTGCTTCGGCAGGATATACGCAGTATTTT	CSVASAGYTQYF	.	TRBV29-1	TRBJ2-3	many
TGCAGCGTTGTTAGGAAAAACACTGAAGCTTTCTTT	CSVVRKNTEAFF	.	TRBV29-1	TRBJ1-1	few
TGCAGCGTTGATCGAGGGGCAGGAACTAACTATGGCTACACCTTC	CSVDRGAGTNYGYTF	.	TRBV29-1	TRBJ1-2	few
TGTGCCAGCAGTTTCCGGGACAGGGAACACTACACCTTC	CASSFRDREHYTF	TRBD1	TRBV6-5	TRBJ1-2	.
TGTGCCAGCAGTTACTCGGACAGGGTAGACGAGCAGTACTTC	CASSYSDRVDEQYF	TRBD1	TRBV6-2/TRBV6-3	TRBJ2-7	few
TGTGCCAGCAGCTCCAGAACGATAAGAAGACAGGGGCTCGGCACAGATACGCAGTATTTT	CASSSRTIRRQGLGTDTQYF	TRBD1	TRBV7-9	TRBJ2-3	many
TGTGCCAGCAGCTTACTCGCAACTAGCGGGGGATATGAGCAGTTCTTC	CASSLLATSGGYEQFF	TRBD2	TRBV7-2	TRBJ2-1	few
TGTGCCAGCAGTTTAAGGGGTTGGGAGACCCAGTACTTC	CASSLRGWETQYF	.	TRBV12-3/TRBV12-4	TRBJ2-5	many
TGTGCCAGCAGCTTACTACAGAGCCAGTTCTTC	CASSLLQSQFF	.	TRBV13	TRBJ2-1	few
TGTGCCAGCAGCCCACCCTGGACTAGCGGGAGCGCAGATACGCAGTATTTT	CASSPPWTSGSADTQYF	TRBD2	TRBV11-3	TRBJ2-3	many
TGTGCCGTGCGGGTGATGGCTGCCACCATATATTTT	CAVRVMAATIYF	.	TRBV7-9	TRBJ1-3	few
TGTGCCAGCAGCCCGGACAGGAATAGAAACTATGGCTACACCTTC	CASSPDRNRNYGYTF	TRBD1	TRBV28	TRBJ1-2	many
TGCAGTGCTCCCTTTGGAGGGGAGAATTCACCCCTCCACTTT	CSAPFGGENSPLHF	.	TRBV20-1	TRBJ1-6	few
TGTGCCAGTTCGGGACCGCAAGAGACCCAGTACTTC	CASSGPQETQYF	.	TRBV19	TRBJ2-5	few
TGCGCCAGCAGCCACCGGACAGATCAAGAGACCCAGTACTTC	CASSHRTDQETQYF	.	TRBV23-1	TRBJ2-5	.
TGTGCCAGTACTCCCGGACAGGGCAAAAATGAGCAGTTCTTC	CASTPGQGKNEQFF	TRBD1	TRBV19	TRBJ2-1	many
TGTGCCAGCAGCCTACAGGGCCTCTCTGGAAACACCATATATTTT	CASSLQGLSGNTIYF	.	TRBV9	TRBJ1-3	many
TGTGCCAGCAGCGAGAGCTCCTATAATTCACCCCTCCACTTT	CASSESSYNSPLHF	.	TRBV7-9	TRBJ1-6	many
TGTGCCAGCAGTGGAGGACAGGCGGCAAATCAGCCCCAGCATTTT	CASSGGQAANQPQHF	TRBD1	TRBV6-1	TRBJ1-5	few
TGTGCCAGCAGTGCGGACAGGGTGCGTAATTCACCCCTCCACTTT	CASSADRVRNSPLHF	TRBD1	TRBV6-1	TRBJ1-6	.
TGTGCCAGCAGCTTAGTGTTGAATGAGCAGTTCTTC	CASSLVLNEQFF	.	TRBV7-8	TRBJ2-1	.
TGTGCCAGCAGCTTAGGCACAGGGACTTATACGCAGTATTTT	CASSLGTGTYTQYF	.	TRBV7-6	TRBJ2-3	.
TGTGCCACCAGTGACCGAACTAGCGAAGAGACCCAGTACTTC	CATSDRTSEETQYF	TRBD2	TRBV24-1	TRBJ2-5	few
TGTGCCAGCAGAAGGGGACAGAGAGTTCAGCCCCAGCATTTT	CASRRGQRVQPQHF	TRBD1	TRBV6-5	TRBJ1-5	many
TGTGCCAGCAGCGAGCCTGGCCCTGAAGCTTTCTTT	CASSEPGPEAFF	.	TRBV11-1	TRBJ1-1	many
TGTGCCAGCAATCCGACCCCGGGTTACGAGCAGTACTTC	CASNPTPGYEQYF	.	TRBV6-2/TRBV6-3	TRBJ2-7	.
TGTGCCAGCAGCTGGAGACAGGGGAACACCGGGGAGCTGTTTTTT	CASSWRQGNTGELFF	TRBD1	TRBV7-9	TRBJ2-2	.
TGTGCCAGCAGCCAAGCTTGGACAGGAGGCACAGATACGCAGTATTTT	CASSQAWTGGTDTQYF	TRBD1	TRBV3-1	TRBJ2-3	few
TGTGCCAGCAGTTCCTTGACTAGCGGGGGTTACAATGAGCAGTTCTTC	CASSSLTSGGYNEQFF	TRBD2	TRBV6-5	TRBJ2-1	many
TGTGCCAGCAGCCCTCCCCCCCTAGGGGAGCAAGAGACCCAGTACTTC	CASSPPPLGEQETQYF	.	TRBV13	TRBJ2-5	few
TGTGCCAGCAGCCCGCGTGGACTTTCCCACTCCTACGAGCAGTACTTC	CASSPRGLSHSYEQYF	.	TRBV6-2/TRBV6-3	TRBJ2-7	few
TGTGCCAGTAGAATACAGCGTTATAGCAATCAGCCCCAGCATTTT	CASRIQRYSNQPQHF	.	TRBV19	TRBJ1-5	few
TGCAGTGCTAGAGATCTATTACCCCACGCGAATGAGCAGTTCTTC	CSARDLLPHANEQFF	.	TRBV20-1	TRBJ2-1	few
TGTGCCAGCAGGGGACAGATAAGGGCCTCAAAAAACATTCAGTACTTC	CASRGQIRASKNIQYF	TRBD1	TRBV2	TRBJ2-4	.
TGCGCCAGCAGCTTGGAAAGAGGCGGAAACACCATATATTTT	CASSLERGGNTIYF	.	TRBV5-1	TRBJ1-3	many
TGTGCCAGCAGTTCTAGGGGTTTCGCGGAAAACACCATATATTTT	CASSSRGFAENTIYF	.	TRBV6-4	TRBJ1-3	.
TGTGCCATCAGTGACAGCTTAGCCAAAAACATTCAGTACTTC	CAISDSLAKNIQYF	.	TRBV10-3	TRBJ2-4	many
TGTGCCAGCAGCTTCCGTCTAGCGGCGAACACCGGGGAGCTGTTTTTT	CASSFRLAANTGELFF	TRBD2	TRBV5-5	TRBJ2-2	few
TGTGCCAGTGATGACAGGAACACTGAAGCTTTCTTT	CASDDRNTEAFF	.	TRBV19	TRBJ1-1	few
TGTGCCAGCAGTGATGGCCAGGGTAGCGGCTACACCTTC	CASSDGQGSGYTF	.	TRBV6-1	TRBJ1-2	many
TGCAGTGCTCAAGATGGCGGGGGGAGTAAGGAGCAGTTCTTC	CSAQDGGGSKEQFF	TRBD2	TRBV20-1	TRBJ2-1	many
TGTGCCAGCAGCTTAGGAACAACCAATGAGCAGTTCTTC	CASSLGTTNEQFF	.	TRBV7-2	TRBJ2-1	many
TGTGCCAGCTCACCCATTCCCGGCGCCTACGAGCAGTACTTC	CASSPIPGAYEQYF	.	TRBV18	TRBJ2-7	few
TGCAGTGCAATCGGACCGGGCACAGATACGCAGTATTTT	CSAIGPGTDTQYF	.	TRBV20-1	TRBJ2-3	many